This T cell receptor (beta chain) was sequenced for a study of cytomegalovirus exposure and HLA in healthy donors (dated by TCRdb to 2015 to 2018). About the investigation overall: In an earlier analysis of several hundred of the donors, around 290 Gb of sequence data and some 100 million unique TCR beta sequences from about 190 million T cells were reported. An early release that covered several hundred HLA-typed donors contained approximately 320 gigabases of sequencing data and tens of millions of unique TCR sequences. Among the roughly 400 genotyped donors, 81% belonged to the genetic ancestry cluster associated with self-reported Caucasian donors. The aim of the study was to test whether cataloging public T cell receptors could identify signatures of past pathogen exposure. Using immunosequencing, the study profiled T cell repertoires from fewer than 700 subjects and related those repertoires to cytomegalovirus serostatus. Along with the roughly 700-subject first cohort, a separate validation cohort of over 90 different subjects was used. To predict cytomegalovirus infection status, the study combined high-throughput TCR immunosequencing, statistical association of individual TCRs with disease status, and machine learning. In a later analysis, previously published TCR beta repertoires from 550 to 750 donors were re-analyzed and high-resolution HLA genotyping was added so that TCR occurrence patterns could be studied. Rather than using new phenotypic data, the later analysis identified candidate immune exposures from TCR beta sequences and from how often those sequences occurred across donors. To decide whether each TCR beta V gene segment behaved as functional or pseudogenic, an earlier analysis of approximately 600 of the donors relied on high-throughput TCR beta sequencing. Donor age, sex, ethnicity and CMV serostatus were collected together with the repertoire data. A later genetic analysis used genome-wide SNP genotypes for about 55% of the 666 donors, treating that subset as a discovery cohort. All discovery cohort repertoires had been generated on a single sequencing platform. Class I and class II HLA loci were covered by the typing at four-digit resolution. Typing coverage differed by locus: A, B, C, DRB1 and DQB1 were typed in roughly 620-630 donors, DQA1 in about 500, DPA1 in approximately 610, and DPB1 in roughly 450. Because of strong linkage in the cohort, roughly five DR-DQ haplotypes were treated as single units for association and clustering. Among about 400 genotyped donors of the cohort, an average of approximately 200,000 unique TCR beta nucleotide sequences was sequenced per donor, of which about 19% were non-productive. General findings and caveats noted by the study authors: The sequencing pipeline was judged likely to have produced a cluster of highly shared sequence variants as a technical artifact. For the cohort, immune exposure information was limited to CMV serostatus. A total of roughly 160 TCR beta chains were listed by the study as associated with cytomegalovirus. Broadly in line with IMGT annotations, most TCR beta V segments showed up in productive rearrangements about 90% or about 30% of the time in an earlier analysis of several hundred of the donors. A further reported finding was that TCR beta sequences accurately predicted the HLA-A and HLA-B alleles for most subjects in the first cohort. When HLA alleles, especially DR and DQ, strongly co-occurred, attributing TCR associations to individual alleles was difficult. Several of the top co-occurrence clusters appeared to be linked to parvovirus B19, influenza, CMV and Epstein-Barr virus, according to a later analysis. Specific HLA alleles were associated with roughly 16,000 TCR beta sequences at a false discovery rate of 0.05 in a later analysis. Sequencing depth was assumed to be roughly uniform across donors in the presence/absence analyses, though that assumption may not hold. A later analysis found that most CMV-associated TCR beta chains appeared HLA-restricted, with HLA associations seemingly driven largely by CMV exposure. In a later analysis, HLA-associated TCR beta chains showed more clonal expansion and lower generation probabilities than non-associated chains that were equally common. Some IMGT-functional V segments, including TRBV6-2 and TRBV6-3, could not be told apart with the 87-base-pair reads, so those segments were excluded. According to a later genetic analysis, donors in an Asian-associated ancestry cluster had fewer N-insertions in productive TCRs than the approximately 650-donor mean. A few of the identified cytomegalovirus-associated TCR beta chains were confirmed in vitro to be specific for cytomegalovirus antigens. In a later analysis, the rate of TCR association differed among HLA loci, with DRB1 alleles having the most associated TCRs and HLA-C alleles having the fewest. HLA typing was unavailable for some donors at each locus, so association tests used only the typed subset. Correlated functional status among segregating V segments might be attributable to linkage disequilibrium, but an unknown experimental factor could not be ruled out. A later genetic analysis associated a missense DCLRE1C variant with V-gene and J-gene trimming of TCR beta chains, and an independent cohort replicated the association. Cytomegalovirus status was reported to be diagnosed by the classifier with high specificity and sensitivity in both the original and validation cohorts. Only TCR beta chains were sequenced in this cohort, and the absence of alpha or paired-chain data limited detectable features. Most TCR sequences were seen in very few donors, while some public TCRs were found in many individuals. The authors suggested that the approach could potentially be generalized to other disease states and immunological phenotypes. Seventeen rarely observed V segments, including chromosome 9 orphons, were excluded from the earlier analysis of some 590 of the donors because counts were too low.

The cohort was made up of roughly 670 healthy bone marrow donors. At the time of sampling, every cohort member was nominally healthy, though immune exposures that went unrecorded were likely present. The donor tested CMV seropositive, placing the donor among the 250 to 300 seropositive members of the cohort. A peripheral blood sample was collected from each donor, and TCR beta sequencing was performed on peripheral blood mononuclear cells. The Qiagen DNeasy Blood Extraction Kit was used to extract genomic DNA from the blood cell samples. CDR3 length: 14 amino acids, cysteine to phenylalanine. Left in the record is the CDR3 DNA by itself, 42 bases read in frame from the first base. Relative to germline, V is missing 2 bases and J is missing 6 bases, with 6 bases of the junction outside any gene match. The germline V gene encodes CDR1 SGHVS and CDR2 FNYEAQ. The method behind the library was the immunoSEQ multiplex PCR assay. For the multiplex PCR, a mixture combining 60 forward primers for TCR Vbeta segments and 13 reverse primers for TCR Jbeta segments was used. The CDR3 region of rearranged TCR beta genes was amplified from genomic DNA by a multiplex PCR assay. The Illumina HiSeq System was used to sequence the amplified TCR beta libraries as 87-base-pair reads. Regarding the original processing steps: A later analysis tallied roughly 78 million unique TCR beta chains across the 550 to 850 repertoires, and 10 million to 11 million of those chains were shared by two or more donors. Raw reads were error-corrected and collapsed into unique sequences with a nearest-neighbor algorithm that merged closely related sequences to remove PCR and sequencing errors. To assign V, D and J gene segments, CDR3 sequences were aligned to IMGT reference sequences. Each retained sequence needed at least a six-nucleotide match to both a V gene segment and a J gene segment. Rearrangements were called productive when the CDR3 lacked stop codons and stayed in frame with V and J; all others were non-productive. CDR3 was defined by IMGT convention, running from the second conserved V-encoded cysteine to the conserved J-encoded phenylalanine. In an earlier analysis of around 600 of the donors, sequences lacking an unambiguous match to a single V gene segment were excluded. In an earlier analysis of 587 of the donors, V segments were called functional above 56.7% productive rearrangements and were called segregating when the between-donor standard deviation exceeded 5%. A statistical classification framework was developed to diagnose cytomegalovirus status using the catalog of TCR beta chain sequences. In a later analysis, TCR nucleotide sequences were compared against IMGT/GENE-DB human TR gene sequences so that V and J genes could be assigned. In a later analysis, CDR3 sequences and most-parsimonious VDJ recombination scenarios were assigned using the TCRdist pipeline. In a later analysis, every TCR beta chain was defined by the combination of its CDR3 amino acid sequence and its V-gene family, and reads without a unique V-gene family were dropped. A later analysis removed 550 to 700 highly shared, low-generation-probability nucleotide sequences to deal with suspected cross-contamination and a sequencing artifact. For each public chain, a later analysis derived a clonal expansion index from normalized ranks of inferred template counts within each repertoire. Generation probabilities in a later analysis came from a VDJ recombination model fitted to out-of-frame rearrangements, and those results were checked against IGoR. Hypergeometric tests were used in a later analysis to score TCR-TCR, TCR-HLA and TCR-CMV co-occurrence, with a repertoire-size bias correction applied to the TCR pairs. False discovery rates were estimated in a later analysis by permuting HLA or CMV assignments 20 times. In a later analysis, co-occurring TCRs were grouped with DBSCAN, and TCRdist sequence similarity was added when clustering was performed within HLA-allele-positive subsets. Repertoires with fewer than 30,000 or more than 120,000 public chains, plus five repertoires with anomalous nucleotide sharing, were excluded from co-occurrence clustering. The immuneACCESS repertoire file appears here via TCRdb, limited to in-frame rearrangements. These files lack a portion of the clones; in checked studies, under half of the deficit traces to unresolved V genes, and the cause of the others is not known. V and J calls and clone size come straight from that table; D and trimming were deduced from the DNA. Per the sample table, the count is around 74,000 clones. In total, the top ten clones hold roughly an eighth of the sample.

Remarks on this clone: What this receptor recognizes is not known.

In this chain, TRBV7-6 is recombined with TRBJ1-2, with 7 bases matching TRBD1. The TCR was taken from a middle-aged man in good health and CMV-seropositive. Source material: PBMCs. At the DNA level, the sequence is TGTGCCAGCAGCTTAAATCCCAGGGGGGATGGCTACACCTTC. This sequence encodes CASSLNPRGDGYTF.